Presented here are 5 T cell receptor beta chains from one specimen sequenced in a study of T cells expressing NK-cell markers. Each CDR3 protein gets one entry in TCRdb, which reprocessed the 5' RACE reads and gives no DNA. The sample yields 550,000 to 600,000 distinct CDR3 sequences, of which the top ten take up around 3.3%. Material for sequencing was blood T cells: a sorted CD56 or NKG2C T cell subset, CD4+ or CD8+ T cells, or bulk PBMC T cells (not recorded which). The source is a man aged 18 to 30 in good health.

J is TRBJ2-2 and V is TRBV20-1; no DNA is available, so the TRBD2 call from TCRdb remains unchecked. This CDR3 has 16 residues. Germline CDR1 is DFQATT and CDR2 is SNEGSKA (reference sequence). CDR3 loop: CSAQGTSGRSTGELFF.

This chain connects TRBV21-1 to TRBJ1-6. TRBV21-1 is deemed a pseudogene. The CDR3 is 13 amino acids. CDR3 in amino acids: CAGRTVYNSPLHF.

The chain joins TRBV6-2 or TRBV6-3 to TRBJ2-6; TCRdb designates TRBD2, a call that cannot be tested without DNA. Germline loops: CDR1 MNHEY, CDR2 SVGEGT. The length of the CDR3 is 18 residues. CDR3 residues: CASNRPGLPSSGANVLTF.

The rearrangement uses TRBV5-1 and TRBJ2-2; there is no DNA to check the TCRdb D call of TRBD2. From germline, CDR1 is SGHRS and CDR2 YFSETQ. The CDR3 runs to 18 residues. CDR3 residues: CASSPPGLAGGPTGELFF.

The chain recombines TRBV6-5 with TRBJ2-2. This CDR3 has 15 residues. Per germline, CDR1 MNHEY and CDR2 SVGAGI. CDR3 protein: CASSYVGPNTGELFF.